What follows is one T cell receptor (beta chain) and its context. The antigen remains unidentified. The sample is drawn from a study of shared clonotypes between healthy human individuals. Study findings and constraints: The study sampled only blood, and tissue repertoires likely differ. Larger estimated richness was generally recorded for naive subsets relative to memory subsets.

Produced via immunoSEQ multiplex PCR; TCRdb's table is partial and in-frame only. Of about 1.5 million clones listed, around 98% were seen once; the top ten hold roughly 0.45%. The sample comprised naive CD4+ T cells sorted from blood. Noted subset: CD45RA+ positively selected. The TCR originated in a man aged 25 to 40 in good health.

CDR3 in DNA: TGTGCCAGCAGCTTAGTTGGGCAGGGTGATTGGAGCGCGCAGTATTTT. Its protein product is CASSLVGQGDWSAQYF. The V and J genes are TRBV11-3 and TRBJ2-3; weak D call: TRBD1 (5 bases). V dropped 1 base and J dropped 10 bases, with 21 bases sitting between them. The V gene's germline CDR1 is SGHNT and CDR2 YENEEA. The CDR3 extends over 16 amino acids. The full variable domain, completed using reference TRBV11-3 and TRBJ2-3, is EAGVVQSPRYKIIEKKQPVAFWCNPISGHNTLYWYLQNLGQGPELLIRYENEEAVDDSQLPKDRFSAERLKGVDSTLKIQPAELGDSAVYLCASSLVGQGDWSAQYFGPGTRLTVL.